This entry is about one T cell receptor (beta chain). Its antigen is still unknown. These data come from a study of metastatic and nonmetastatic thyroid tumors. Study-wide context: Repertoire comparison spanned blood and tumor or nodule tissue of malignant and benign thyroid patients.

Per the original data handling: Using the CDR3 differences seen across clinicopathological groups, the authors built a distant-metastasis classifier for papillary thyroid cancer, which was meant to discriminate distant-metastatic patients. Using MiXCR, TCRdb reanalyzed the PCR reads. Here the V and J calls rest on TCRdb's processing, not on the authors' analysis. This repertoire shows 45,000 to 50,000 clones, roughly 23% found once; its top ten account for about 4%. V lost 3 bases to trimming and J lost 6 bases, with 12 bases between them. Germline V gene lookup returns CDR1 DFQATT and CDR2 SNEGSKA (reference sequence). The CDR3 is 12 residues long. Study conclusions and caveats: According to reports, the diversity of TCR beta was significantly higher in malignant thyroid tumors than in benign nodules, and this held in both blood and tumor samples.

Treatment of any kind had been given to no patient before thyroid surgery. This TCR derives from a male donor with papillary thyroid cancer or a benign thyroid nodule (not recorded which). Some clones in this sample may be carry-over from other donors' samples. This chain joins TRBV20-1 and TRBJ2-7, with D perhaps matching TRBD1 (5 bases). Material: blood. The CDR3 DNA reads TGCAGTGCTAGCAGGACATATTGCGAGCAGTACTTC. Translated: CSASRTYCEQYF.